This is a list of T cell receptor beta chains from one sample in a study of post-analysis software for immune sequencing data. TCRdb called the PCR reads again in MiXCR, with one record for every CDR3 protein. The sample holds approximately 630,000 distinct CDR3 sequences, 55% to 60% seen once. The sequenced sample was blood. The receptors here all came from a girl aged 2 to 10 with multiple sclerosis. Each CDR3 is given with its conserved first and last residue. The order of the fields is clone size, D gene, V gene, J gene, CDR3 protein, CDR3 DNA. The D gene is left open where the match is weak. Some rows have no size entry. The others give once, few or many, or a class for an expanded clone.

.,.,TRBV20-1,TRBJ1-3,CSARPRGTYSGNTIYF,TGCAGTGCTAGACCCCGCGGGACCTACTCTGGAAACACCATATATTTT
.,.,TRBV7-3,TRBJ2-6,CASSLNLPSGANVLTF,TGTGCCAGCAGCTTAAACCTCCCCTCTGGGGCCAACGTCCTGACTTTC
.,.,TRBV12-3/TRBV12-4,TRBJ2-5,CASSWRGQETQYF,TGTGCCAGCAGTTGGAGGGGACAAGAGACCCAGTACTTC
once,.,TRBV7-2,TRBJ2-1,CASSLEGSHEQFF,TGTGCCAGCAGCTTAGAGGGGAGTCATGAGCAGTTCTTC
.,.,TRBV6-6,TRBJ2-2,CASLLRAENTGELFF,TGTGCCAGCCTCCTCCGGGCCGAGAACACCGGGGAGCTGTTTTTT
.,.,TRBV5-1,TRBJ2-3,CASSPREGVSTDTQYF,TGCGCCAGCAGCCCCAGGGAAGGGGTTAGCACAGATACGCAGTATTTT
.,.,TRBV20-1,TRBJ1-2,CSARVGIWGYTF,TGCAGTGCTAGAGTCGGCATTTGGGGCTACACCTTC
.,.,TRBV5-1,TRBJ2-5,CASSLEGMEETQYF,TGCGCCAGCAGCTTGGAGGGGATGGAAGAGACCCAGTACTTC
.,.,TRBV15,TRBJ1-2,CATSRDNGYTF,TGTGCCACCAGCAGAGATAATGGCTACACCTTC
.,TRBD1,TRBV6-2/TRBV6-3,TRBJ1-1,CASRESGTGKTEAFF,TGTGCCAGCAGGGAGTCCGGGACAGGGAAAACTGAAGCTTTCTTT
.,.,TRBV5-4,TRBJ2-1,CASSHWGRVNEQFF,TGTGCCAGCAGCCACTGGGGCAGGGTGAATGAGCAGTTCTTC
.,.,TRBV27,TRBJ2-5,CASSSLGGFGETQYF,TGTGCCAGCAGTTCGCTAGGGGGTTTCGGAGAGACCCAGTACTTC
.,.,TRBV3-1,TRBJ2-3,CASSPDLGTDTQYF,TGTGCCAGCAGCCCCGATCTCGGCACAGATACGCAGTATTTT
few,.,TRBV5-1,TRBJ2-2,CASSLMSQGNTGELFF,TGCGCCAGCAGCTTGATGTCACAGGGGAACACCGGGGAGCTGTTTTTT
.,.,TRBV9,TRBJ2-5,CASSVSPGAEETQYF,TGTGCCAGCAGCGTAAGCCCAGGGGCAGAAGAGACCCAGTACTTC
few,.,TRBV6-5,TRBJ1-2,CASSYGDGYTF,TGTGCCAGCAGTTACGGGGATGGCTACACCTTC
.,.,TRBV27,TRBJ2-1,CASSWGGGYYNEQFF,TGTGCCAGCAGTTGGGGTGGGGGGTACTACAATGAGCAGTTCTTC
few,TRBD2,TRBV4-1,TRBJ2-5,CASSPVRTSGTKETQYF,TGCGCCAGCAGCCCAGTACGGACTAGCGGAACCAAAGAGACCCAGTACTTC
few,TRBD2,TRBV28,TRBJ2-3,CASSPMGLPARDTQYF,TGTGCCAGCAGTCCAATGGGACTACCTGCACGAGATACGCAGTATTTT
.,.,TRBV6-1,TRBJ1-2,CASTEGSNRGGYTF,TGTGCCAGCACCGAGGGGTCAAACCGGGGTGGCTACACCTTC
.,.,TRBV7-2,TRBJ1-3,CASSLERGNTIYF,TGTGCCAGCAGCTTAGAGAGGGGGAACACCATATATTTT
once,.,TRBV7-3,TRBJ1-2,CASSPSPGGGYTF,TGTGCCAGCAGCCCCAGTCCCGGAGGAGGCTACACCTTC
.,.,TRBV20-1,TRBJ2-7,CSARARRRGYEQYF,TGCAGTGCAAGAGCCAGACGGAGGGGCTACGAGCAGTACTTC
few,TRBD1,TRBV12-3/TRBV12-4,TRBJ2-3,CASSRNPGQGTDTQYF,TGTGCCAGCAGTCGCAATCCGGGACAGGGCACAGATACGCAGTATTTT
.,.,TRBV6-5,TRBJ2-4,CASRDRRLAKNIQYF,TGTGCCAGCAGGGACCGCCGATTAGCCAAAAACATTCAGTACTTC
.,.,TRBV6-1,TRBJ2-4,CASSEDIGGGKNIQYF,TGTGCCAGCAGTGAAGACATAGGGGGGGGCAAAAACATTCAGTACTTC